This T cell receptor (beta chain) is from a study of monozygotic twins with cystic fibrosis. Germline lookup yields CDR1 SEHNR and CDR2 FQNEAQ (reference sequence). The CDR3 length is 16 residues. The J segment lost 5 bases and the V segment lost 4 bases, leaving 12 bases of the junction unmatched. The data were produced by immunoSEQ multiplex PCR, yet TCRdb's version contains in-frame clones alone and is incomplete. The sample contains 14,000 or so clones, 90% to 95% of which appear only once. J is TRBJ2-7 and V is TRBV7-9; 9 bases are shared with TRBD2. This TCR was sampled from a girl aged 2-10 years with cystic fibrosis. The source material was blood. The CDR3 DNA reads TGTGCCAGCAGCTCCGATAGCGGGAGTGCCCCTCACGAGCAGTACTTC. Translating it yields CASSSDSGSAPHEQYF.